These T cell receptor beta chains were read from a single sample in a study of blood T cells in healthy people across ages. From the 5' RACE reads, TCRdb called clonotypes with MiXCR, one entry per CDR3 protein. The repertoire holds 2 million or so distinct CDR3 sequences, with less than 50% as singletons. Specimen: blood. Receptors were obtained from a woman aged 40 to 50 in good health. Each CDR3 is given with its conserved first and last residue. The D gene is left open where the match is weak. Rows give clone size only sometimes, using once, few, many, or a class for an expanded clone.

D: -; J: TRBJ2-3; V: TRBV7-2; size: -; CDR3: CASSTLRGGASPDTQYF; DNA: TGTGCCAGCAGCACTTTAAGAGGGGGGGCTTCGCCAGATACGCAGTATTTT
D: -; J: TRBJ2-7; V: TRBV6-6; size: -; CDR3: CASSRVLRENSEQYF; DNA: TGTGCCAGCAGTAGGGTTTTGCGGGAAAACTCCGAGCAGTACTTC
D: -; J: TRBJ1-2; V: TRBV7-9; size: few; CDR3: CASSLVQEYYGYTF; DNA: TGTGCCAGCAGCTTAGTGCAGGAGTACTATGGCTACACCTTC
D: -; J: TRBJ2-4; V: TRBV7-6; size: few; CDR3: CASSSFPRERVAKNIQYF; DNA: TGTGCCAGCAGCTCCTTCCCCAGGGAAAGGGTAGCCAAAAACATTCAGTACTTC
D: TRBD1; J: TRBJ2-4; V: TRBV28; size: -; CDR3: CASSETTGTGGNGQYF; DNA: TGTGCCAGCAGTGAAACCACCGGGACAGGGGGCAACGGGCAGTACTTC
D: TRBD1; J: TRBJ2-3; V: TRBV7-8; size: few; CDR3: CASSETGLGDTQYF; DNA: TGTGCCAGCAGCGAGACAGGGTTGGGAGATACGCAGTATTTT
D: -; J: TRBJ2-5; V: TRBV6-5; size: -; CDR3: CASSLRGISRETQYF; DNA: TGTGCCAGCAGTCTCCGTGGGATTAGCCGGGAGACCCAGTACTTC
D: TRBD1; J: TRBJ2-3; V: TRBV20-1; size: once; CDR3: CSAPNTGQGAGDTQYF; DNA: TGCAGTGCCCCTAACACAGGACAGGGGGCAGGAGATACGCAGTATTTT
D: TRBD1; J: TRBJ1-6; V: TRBV6-6; size: -; CDR3: CASSSGQGASGSPLHF; DNA: TGTGCCAGCAGCTCGGGACAGGGGGCATCGGGGTCACCCCTCCACTTT
D: -; J: TRBJ2-1; V: TRBV5-1; size: many; CDR3: CASSLAGALGEQFF; DNA: TGCGCCAGCAGCTTGGCCGGAGCCCTCGGCGAGCAGTTCTTC
D: -; J: TRBJ1-2; V: TRBV28; size: -; CDR3: CASRTGGGNTF; DNA: TGTGCCAGCAGAACAGGAGGAGGCAACACCTTC
D: -; J: TRBJ1-6; V: TRBV12-3/TRBV12-4; size: -; CDR3: CASTLQVDNSPLHF; DNA: TGTGCCAGCACCCTGCAGGTGGATAATTCACCCCTCCACTTT
D: -; J: TRBJ1-2; V: TRBV7-9; size: few; CDR3: CASSIPGNYGYTF; DNA: TGTGCCAGCTCGATACCAGGGAACTATGGCTACACCTTC
D: TRBD1; J: TRBJ2-7; V: TRBV7-2; size: -; CDR3: CASSRAGTGVGEQYF; DNA: TGTGCCAGCAGCCGAGCCGGGACAGGTGTCGGCGAGCAGTACTTC
D: -; J: TRBJ2-3; V: TRBV20-1; size: -; CDR3: CSASQLVRADTQYF; DNA: TGCAGTGCTAGTCAGCTAGTGAGGGCAGATACGCAGTATTTT
D: TRBD2; J: TRBJ2-3; V: TRBV20-1; size: once; CDR3: CSASGASGGISTDTQYF; DNA: TGCAGTGCTAGTGGGGCTAGCGGGGGGATCAGCACAGATACGCAGTATTTT
D: TRBD1; J: TRBJ1-2; V: TRBV7-9; size: few; CDR3: CASSYGTDNYGYTF; DNA: TGTGCCAGCAGTTACGGGACAGACAACTATGGCTACACCTTC
D: -; J: TRBJ2-1; V: TRBV3-1; size: many; CDR3: CASSQMNEQFF; DNA: TGCGCCAGCAGCCAAATGAATGAGCAGTTCTTC
D: TRBD1; J: TRBJ2-5; V: TRBV12-3/TRBV12-4; size: many; CDR3: CASSPGQGSQETQYF; DNA: TGTGCCAGCAGCCCAGGACAGGGGTCTCAAGAGACCCAGTACTTC
D: -; J: TRBJ2-5; V: TRBV5-1; size: few; CDR3: CASRLKGFQETQYF; DNA: TGCGCCAGCAGACTCAAGGGGTTCCAAGAGACCCAGTACTTC
D: TRBD2; J: TRBJ2-1; V: TRBV6-5; size: -; CDR3: CASRPLAGGLYEQFF; DNA: TGTGCCAGCAGACCACTAGCGGGGGGGCTCTATGAGCAGTTCTTC
D: TRBD2; J: TRBJ2-1; V: TRBV6-2/TRBV6-3; size: few; CDR3: CASGRGGEQFF; DNA: TGTGCCAGCGGGAGGGGAGGTGAGCAGTTCTTC
D: -; J: TRBJ2-7; V: TRBV6-5; size: -; CDR3: CASMRLGSYEQYF; DNA: TGTGCCAGCATGAGACTGGGTTCCTACGAGCAGTACTTC
D: -; J: TRBJ2-1; V: TRBV20-1; size: few; CDR3: CSAPGIAANEQFF; DNA: TGCAGTGCTCCCGGGATAGCAGCAAATGAGCAGTTCTTC
D: -; J: TRBJ2-5; V: TRBV6-6; size: -; CDR3: CASSYRQAIQETQYF; DNA: TGTGCCAGCAGTTACAGACAGGCAATCCAAGAGACCCAGTACTTC
D: TRBD1; J: TRBJ1-2; V: TRBV7-2; size: few; CDR3: CASSPGDRASYGYTF; DNA: TGTGCCAGCAGCCCCGGGGACAGGGCCAGTTATGGCTACACCTTC
D: TRBD2; J: TRBJ2-3; V: TRBV12-3/TRBV12-4; size: many; CDR3: CASSRTSGGRTDTQYF; DNA: TGTGCCAGCAGTCGTACTAGCGGGGGGCGGACAGATACGCAGTATTTT
D: -; J: TRBJ2-3; V: TRBV20-1; size: -; CDR3: CSARDLRSFTDTQYF; DNA: TGCAGTGCTAGAGATTTGCGGAGTTTCACAGATACGCAGTATTTT
D: TRBD1; J: TRBJ2-1; V: TRBV5-1; size: -; CDR3: CASSPGQDVYNEQFF; DNA: TGCGCCAGCAGCCCGGGACAGGACGTCTACAATGAGCAGTTCTTC
D: TRBD1; J: TRBJ1-2; V: TRBV6-5; size: -; CDR3: CASSYSGTESYTF; DNA: TGTGCCAGCAGTTACTCGGGGACAGAGAGCTACACCTTC
D: TRBD1; J: TRBJ2-5; V: TRBV6-1; size: -; CDR3: CASRRRTGPNPYNEQYF; DNA: TGTGCCAGCAGGAGAAGGACAGGGCCCAATCCCTACAATGAGCAGTACTTC
D: -; J: TRBJ2-3; V: TRBV29-1; size: few; CDR3: CSVSLMGGDTQYF; DNA: TGCAGCGTATCCCTGATGGGGGGAGATACGCAGTATTTT
D: TRBD1; J: TRBJ2-5; V: TRBV20-1; size: -; CDR3: CSAAEGAYNNEQYF; DNA: TGCAGTGCCGCAGAGGGGGCCTACAACAATGAGCAGTACTTC
D: -; J: TRBJ1-2; V: TRBV2; size: few; CDR3: CASKNKFLTGGYTF; DNA: TGTGCCAGCAAGAACAAGTTCTTGACGGGAGGCTACACCTTC
D: -; J: TRBJ2-7; V: TRBV11-2; size: -; CDR3: CASSLSRQGPYEQYF; DNA: TGTGCCAGCAGCTTAAGTAGGCAGGGGCCCTACGAGCAGTACTTC
D: -; J: TRBJ2-3; V: TRBV4-1; size: -; CDR3: CASSQGGGSRSTDTQYF; DNA: TGCGCCAGCAGCCAAGGAGGGGGGTCTCGTTCCACAGATACGCAGTATTTT
D: TRBD1; J: TRBJ2-5; V: TRBV4-2; size: -; CDR3: CASSQGSQGEETQYF; DNA: TGTGCCAGCAGCCAAGGGTCACAGGGGGAAGAGACCCAGTACTTC
D: -; J: TRBJ2-1; V: TRBV6-4; size: -; CDR3: CASSDQQVWGAPTGEQFF; DNA: TGTGCCAGCAGTGACCAGCAAGTGTGGGGGGCCCCAACTGGTGAGCAGTTCTTC
D: -; J: TRBJ1-1; V: TRBV5-5; size: -; CDR3: CASRYDLMNTEAFF; DNA: TGTGCCAGCAGATACGACCTGATGAACACTGAAGCTTTCTTT
D: -; J: TRBJ1-1; V: TRBV20-1; size: -; CDR3: CSAPGTGNTEAFF; DNA: TGCAGTGCTCCCGGGACGGGGAACACTGAAGCTTTCTTT